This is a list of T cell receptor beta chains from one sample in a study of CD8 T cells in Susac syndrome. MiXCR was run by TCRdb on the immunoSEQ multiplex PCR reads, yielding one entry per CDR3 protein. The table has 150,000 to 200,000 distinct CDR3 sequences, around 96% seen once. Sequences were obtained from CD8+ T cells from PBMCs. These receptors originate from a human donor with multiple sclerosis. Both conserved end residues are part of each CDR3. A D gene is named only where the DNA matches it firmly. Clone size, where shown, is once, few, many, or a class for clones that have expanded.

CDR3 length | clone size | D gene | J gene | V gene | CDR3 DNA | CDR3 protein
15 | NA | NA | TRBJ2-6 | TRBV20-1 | TGCAGTGCTAGGGACTTTACCTCTGGGGCCAACGTCCTGACTTTC | CSARDFTSGANVLTF
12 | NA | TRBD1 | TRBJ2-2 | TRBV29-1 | TGCAGCGTTACAGGGGCAACCGGGGAGCTGTTTTTT | CSVTGATGELFF
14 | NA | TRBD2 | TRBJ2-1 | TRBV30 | TGTGCCTGGAGTAAGCGACTAGCGGCCGTCGAGCAGTTCTTC | CAWSKRLAAVEQFF
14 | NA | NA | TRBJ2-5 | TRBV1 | TGCACCAGCAGCCAACCGGACCCTGTGAAGACCCAGTACTTC | CTSSQPDPVKTQYF
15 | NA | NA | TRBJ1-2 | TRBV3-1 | TGTGCCAGCAGCCAAGATCTTGGGGTGTCTGATGGCTACACCTTC | CASSQDLGVSDGYTF
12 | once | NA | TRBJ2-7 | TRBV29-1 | TGCAGCGTCTTTATATCAGGCTACGAGCAGTACTTC | CSVFISGYEQYF
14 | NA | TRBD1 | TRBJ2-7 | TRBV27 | TGTGCCAGCAGGGGACAGGGCATAAGGCGCGAGCAGTACTTC | CASRGQGIRREQYF
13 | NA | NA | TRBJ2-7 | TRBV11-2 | TGTGCCAGCAGCTTCGGACCCGGCTACGAGCAGTACTTC | CASSFGPGYEQYF
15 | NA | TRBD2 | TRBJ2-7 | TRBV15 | TGTGCCACCAGCAGGGGGGGGACTAGCGGTTACGAGCAGTACTTC | CATSRGGTSGYEQYF
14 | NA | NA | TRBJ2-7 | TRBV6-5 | TGTGCCAGCAGTTATGGCCAGGGGTACTACGAGCAGTACTTC | CASSYGQGYYEQYF
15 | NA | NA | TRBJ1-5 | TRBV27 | TGTGCCAGCAGTTTAAAACAGGGAGTCAATCAGCCCCAGCATTTT | CASSLKQGVNQPQHF
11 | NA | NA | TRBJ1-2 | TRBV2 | TGTGCCAGCAGTACTAGAAGTGGCTACACCTTC | CASSTRSGYTF
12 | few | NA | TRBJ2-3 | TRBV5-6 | TGTGCCAGCAGCTATTTGACGGATACGCAGTATTTT | CASSYLTDTQYF
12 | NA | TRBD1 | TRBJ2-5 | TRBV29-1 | TGCAGCGCTCCCGGGACAGGGGAGACCCAGTACTTC | CSAPGTGETQYF
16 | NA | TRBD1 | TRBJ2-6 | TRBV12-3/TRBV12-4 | TGTGCCAGACCGGGACAGGGTTTCTCTGGGGCCAACGTCCTGACTTTC | CARPGQGFSGANVLTF
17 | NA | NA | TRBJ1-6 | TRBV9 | TGTGCCAGCAGCCGACAGGACAGAAACGGAGTAAATTCACCCCTCCACTTT | CASSRQDRNGVNSPLHF
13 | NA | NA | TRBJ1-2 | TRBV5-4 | TGTGCCAGCAGCTTGGGGGGGAACTATGGCTACACCTTC | CASSLGGNYGYTF
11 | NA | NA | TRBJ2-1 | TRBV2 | TGTGCCAGCAGGAACCAGGGGTTCCAGTTCTTC | CASRNQGFQFF
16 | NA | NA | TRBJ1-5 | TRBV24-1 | TGTGCCACCGAAAGCCGGGAGCTAGATAGCAATCAGCCCCAGCATTTT | CATESRELDSNQPQHF
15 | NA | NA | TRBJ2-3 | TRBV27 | TGTGCCAGCAGTCGCATCGGGAGCGGTCTAGATACGCAGTATTTT | CASSRIGSGLDTQYF
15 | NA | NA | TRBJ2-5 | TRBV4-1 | TGCGCCAGCAGCCCTATGGACCTCAGCCAAGAGACCCAGTACTTC | CASSPMDLSQETQYF
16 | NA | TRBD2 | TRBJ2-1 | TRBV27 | TGTGCCAGCAGTCTCACCACTAGCGTATCCTACAATGAGCAGTTCTTC | CASSLTTSVSYNEQFF
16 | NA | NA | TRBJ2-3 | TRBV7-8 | TGTGCCAGCAGCCCCCCAGACCCTAATCTGCGGGATACGCAGTATTTT | CASSPPDPNLRDTQYF
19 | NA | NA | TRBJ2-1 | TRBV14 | TGTGCCAGCAGCCAAGCACCCACCGGACAGAAGCCTTCCTACAATGAGCGGTTCTTC | CASSQAPTGQKPSYNERFF
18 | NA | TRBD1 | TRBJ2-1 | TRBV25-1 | TGTGCCAGCAGTGAAAAAGGACAGGCAGCAGTCACCTACAATGAGCAGTTCTTC | CASSEKGQAAVTYNEQFF
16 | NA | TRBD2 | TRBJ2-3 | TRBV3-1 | TGTGCCAGCAGCCTTCGCGGGAGCCCCGGAGCAGTAGCGCAGTATTTT | CASSLRGSPGAVAQYF
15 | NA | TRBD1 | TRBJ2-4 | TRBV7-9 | TGTGCCAGCAGCCATCCGGACAGGGGGTGGGACATTCAGTACTTC | CASSHPDRGWDIQYF
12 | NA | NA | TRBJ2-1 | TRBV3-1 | TGTGCCAGCAGCCAAGAAGCGAATGAGCAGTTCTTC | CASSQEANEQFF
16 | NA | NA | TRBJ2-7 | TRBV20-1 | TGCAGTGCTAGAGACCCGCTGGCGGGGCCAAGGGACGAGCAGTACTTC | CSARDPLAGPRDEQYF
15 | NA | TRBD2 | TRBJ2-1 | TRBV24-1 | TGTGCCACCAGTGCGGTAGCGGGGGGGAACGATGAGCAGTTCTTC | CATSAVAGGNDEQFF
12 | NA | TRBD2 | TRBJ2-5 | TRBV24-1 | TGTGCCACCTCTAGCGGGGGCGAGACCCAGTACTTC | CATSSGGETQYF
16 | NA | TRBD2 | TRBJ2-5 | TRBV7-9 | TGTGCCAGCAGCGCCCTCCGCGGGCGGGAGCAAGAGACCCAGTACTTC | CASSALRGREQETQYF
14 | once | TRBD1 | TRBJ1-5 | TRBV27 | TGTGCCAGCAGTTCGGGGACAGTCAATCAGCCCCAGCATTTT | CASSSGTVNQPQHF
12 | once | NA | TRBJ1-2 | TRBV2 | TGTGCCAGCAGTGGACAGGTCTATGGCTACACCTTC | CASSGQVYGYTF
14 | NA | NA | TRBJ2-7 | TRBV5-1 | TGCGCCAGCAGCCCTTCGGACTACCCCTACGAGCAGTACTTC | CASSPSDYPYEQYF
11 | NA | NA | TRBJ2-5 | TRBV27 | TGTGCCAGCGGGTGGCAGGAGACCCAGTACTTC | CASGWQETQYF
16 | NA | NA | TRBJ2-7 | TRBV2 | TGTGCCAGCAGTGAGGGACGGCCGAACAGGTCCTACGAGCAGTACTTC | CASSEGRPNRSYEQYF
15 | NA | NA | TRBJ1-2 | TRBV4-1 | TGCGCCAGCAGCCAAGTTGTAGGAACTAACTATGGCTACACCTTC | CASSQVVGTNYGYTF
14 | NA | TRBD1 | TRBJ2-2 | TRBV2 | TGTGCCAGAAGACAGGGGGACGGCACCGGGGAGCTGTTTTTT | CARRQGDGTGELFF
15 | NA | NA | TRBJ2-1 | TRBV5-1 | TGCGCCAGCAGCTCGGGACCTCCGGATAGGAATGAGCAGTTCTTC | CASSSGPPDRNEQFF
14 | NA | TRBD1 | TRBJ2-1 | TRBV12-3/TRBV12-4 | TGTGCCAGCAACCTCTCAGGGGGCAGCTATGAGCAGTTCTTC | CASNLSGGSYEQFF
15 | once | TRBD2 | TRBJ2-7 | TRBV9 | TGTGCCAGCAGCGCCCGACCGGCGGGAGCTTACGAGCAGTACTTC | CASSARPAGAYEQYF
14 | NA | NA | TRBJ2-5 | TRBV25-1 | TGTGCCAGCAGTCGGAGCCTACCCCCGGAGACCCAGTACTTC | CASSRSLPPETQYF
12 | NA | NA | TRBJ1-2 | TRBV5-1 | TGCGCCAGCAGCAGGCGGGACGATGGCTACACCTTC | CASSRRDDGYTF
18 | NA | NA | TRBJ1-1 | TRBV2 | TGTGCCAGCAGAATCTCGGGACACCGTGAGCTCATGAACACTGAAGCTTTCTTT | CASRISGHRELMNTEAFF
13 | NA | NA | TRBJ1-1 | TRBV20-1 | TGCAGTGCTAGAGAAACTGGGGGGAATGAAGCTTTCTTT | CSARETGGNEAFF
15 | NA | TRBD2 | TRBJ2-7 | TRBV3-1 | TGTGCCAGCAGCCAAGGAGCGGGAGGGCCCTCCGAGCAGTACTTC | CASSQGAGGPSEQYF
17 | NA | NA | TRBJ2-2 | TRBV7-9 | TGTGCCAGCAGCTTCGGGGCCGAACAGCCCTTCACCGGGGAGCTGTTTTTT | CASSFGAEQPFTGELFF
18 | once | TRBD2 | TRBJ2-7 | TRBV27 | TGTGCCAGCATCCAAAAGGGGCGGGAGGCCCTCTCCCTTTTCGAGCAGTACTTC | CASIQKGREALSLFEQYF